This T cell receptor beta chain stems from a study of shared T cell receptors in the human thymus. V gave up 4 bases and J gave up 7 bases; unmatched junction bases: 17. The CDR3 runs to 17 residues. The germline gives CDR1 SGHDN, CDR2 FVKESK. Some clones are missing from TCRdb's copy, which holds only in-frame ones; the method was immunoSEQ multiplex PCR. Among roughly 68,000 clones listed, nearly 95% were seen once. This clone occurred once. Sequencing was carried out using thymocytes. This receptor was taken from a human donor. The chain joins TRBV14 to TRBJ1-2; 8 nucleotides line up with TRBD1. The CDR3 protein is CASSPGPQGARIGGYTF. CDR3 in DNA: TGTGCCAGCAGCCCAGGGCCCCAGGGGGCGCGCATCGGTGGCTACACCTTC.